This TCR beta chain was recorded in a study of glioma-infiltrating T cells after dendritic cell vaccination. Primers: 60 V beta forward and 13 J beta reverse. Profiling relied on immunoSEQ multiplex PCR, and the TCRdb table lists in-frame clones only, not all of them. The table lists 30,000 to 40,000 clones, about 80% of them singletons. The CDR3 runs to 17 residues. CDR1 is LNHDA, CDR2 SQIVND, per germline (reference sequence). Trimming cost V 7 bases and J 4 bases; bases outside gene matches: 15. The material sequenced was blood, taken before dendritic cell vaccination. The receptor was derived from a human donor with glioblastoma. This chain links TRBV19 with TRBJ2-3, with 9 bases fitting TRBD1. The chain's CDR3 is CASNGPPGTGSADTQYF. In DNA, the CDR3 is TGTGCCAGTAACGGTCCCCCCGGGACAGGGAGCGCAGATACGCAGTATTTT.